This T cell receptor (beta chain) stems from a study of shared clonotypes between healthy human individuals. Sequencing used immunoSEQ multiplex PCR; TCRdb keeps in-frame clones, though not all of them. The data contain about 2.5 million clones, 85% to 95% of them singletons. To note about this clone: What it recognizes is unknown.

There were no recent acute infections or vaccinations among the donors, who were healthy HIV-negative adults. Study-level findings and limits: Relative to their counterparts shared across all four donors, non-shared clonotypes exhibited diminished generation probabilities.

This clonotype was obtained from a man aged 18 to 29 in good health. Some clones in this sample may be carry-over from other donors' samples. Sequencing input: naive CD4+ T cells from PBMCs. Subset denoted: CD45RA+ positively selected.

CDR3 region: CAWTWGGPNYGYTF. The CDR3 DNA is TGTGCCTGGACATGGGGAGGACCTAACTATGGCTACACCTTC. This rearrangement joins TRBV30 to TRBJ1-2; D gene uncertain. Germline CDR1 and CDR2: GTSNPN and SVGIG (reference sequence). V was pared by 4 bases and J by 0 bases, with 12 bases between. The CDR3 covers 14 residues.